Presented here are 29 T cell receptor beta chains from one specimen sequenced in a study of shared clonotypes between healthy human individuals. Sequencing was performed with immunoSEQ multiplex PCR; in TCRdb, only in-frame clones are kept and a portion is missing. Among about 1.5 million clones, 98% were seen once, and the ten largest hold 0.45%. Sequenced sample: naive CD4+ T cells sorted from blood. Subset specified: CD45RA+ positively selected. The receptors come from a man aged 25-45 years in good health.

The V and J genes are TRBV11-2 and TRBJ2-2, with D unresolved. The germline V and J ends were trimmed by 5 bases and 4 bases, with 14 bases remaining between them. This CDR3 is built from 15 residues. The germline gives CDR1 SGHAT, CDR2 FQNNGV. The CDR3 sequence: CASSLSRSRTGELFF. In DNA form, the CDR3 reads TGTGCCAGCAGCCTTAGCCGTAGCCGCACCGGGGAGCTGTTTTTT.

This chain joins TRBV7-9 and TRBJ2-7, with D hard to call. Germline V gives CDR1 SEHNR, CDR2 FQNEAQ (reference sequence). This CDR3 has 13 amino acids. Trimming removed 4 bases from V and 4 bases from J, with 11 bases in between. The CDR3 reads CASSSTALYEQYF. The CDR3 region has the DNA TGTGCCAGCAGCTCGACGGCCCTTTACGAGCAGTACTTC.

This clone was counted a single time. This CDR3 is CASSSLENRGETQYF. The CDR3 region has the DNA TGTGCCAGCAGTTCCCTCGAAAACAGGGGAGAGACCCAGTACTTC. The chain has TRBV6-5 and TRBJ2-5; 7 bases fit TRBD1. J lost 4 bases, V lost 4 bases, and 9 bases had no gene match. Germline CDR1 reads MNHEY; CDR2 reads SVGAGI. The CDR3 totals 15 residues.

The chain combines TRBV6-4 with TRBJ1-1; a weak D match, TRBD1 (6 bases). Germline CDR1 and CDR2: MRHNA and SNTAGT. This CDR3 region has 13 residues. Deletions cut 4 bases from V and 1 base from J, with 7 bases between. The CDR3 DNA reads as TGTGCCAGCAGTGTAGGGGGGAACACTGAAGCTTTCTTT. Translating it yields CASSVGGNTEAFF.

The chain combines TRBV18 with TRBJ2-5; D unclear. The germline V and J ends were trimmed by 4 bases and 4 bases, with 7 bases remaining between them. This CDR3 contains 12 residues. In germline, CDR1 is KGHSH, CDR2 LQKENI. The CDR3 DNA sequence: TGTGCCAGCTCACTGGAAGGAGAGACCCAGTACTTC. Amino acid sequence: CASSLEGETQYF.

V is TRBV6-5 and J is TRBJ2-7, with 8 bases matching TRBD2. Trimming removed 10 bases from V and 0 bases from J; junction bases left unmatched: 8. Germline-derived CDR1 and CDR2 are MNHEY and SVGAGI. This CDR3 has 14 amino acids. The CDR3 sequence is CATKTGGSSYEQYF. CDR3 DNA: TGTGCCACCAAGACGGGGGGGAGCTCCTACGAGCAGTACTTC.

The chain is built from TRBV29-1 and TRBJ2-7; D might be TRBD2 (6 bases). Trimming cost V 7 bases and J 6 bases, with 13 bases left between them. Germline V lookup: CDR1 SQVTM, CDR2 ANQGSEA. The CDR3 is made up of 11 amino acids. CDR3 residues: CSGGDGGEQYF. DNA of the CDR3: TGCAGCGGGGGGGACGGCGGCGAGCAGTACTTC.

The chain has TRBV25-1 and TRBJ2-7, with 12 bases that match TRBD1. The germline V gene encodes CDR1 MGHDK and CDR2 SYGVNS. This CDR3 spans 17 amino acids. V lost 4 bases to trimming and J lost 4 bases; unmatched junction nucleotides: 11. DNA of the CDR3: TGTGCCAGCAGTGCAATGCCGCCGGGACAGGGGGCTTACGAGCAGTACTTC. As protein: CASSAMPPGQGAYEQYF.

This chain joins TRBV5-5 and TRBJ2-7; 8 bases fit TRBD1. CDR1 and CDR2 from the germline V gene are SGHKS and YYEKEE (reference sequence). The CDR3 extends over 14 amino acids. Unmatched junction bases numbered 5, after V lost 3 bases and J lost 3 bases. As DNA, the CDR3 is TGTGCCAGCAGCTCATACGGGACAGGCTACGAGCAGTACTTC. Its translation is CASSSYGTGYEQYF.

V and J are TRBV21-1 and TRBJ2-7; TRBD1 is taken as the D call from the table, unchecked against the DNA. TRBV21-1 is recorded as a pseudogene. The length of the CDR3 is 16 residues. This CDR3 reads CASSKVEAGPTYEQYF. For the CDR3, the DNA is TGTGCCAGCAGCAAAGTAGAGGCAGGGCCAACCTACGAGCAGTACTTC.

The chain is built from TRBV27 and TRBJ2-7, with TRBD2 matching 9 bases. With V trimmed by 8 bases and J by 2 bases, 7 bases remained unmatched. CDR1 MNHEY and CDR2 SMNVEV come from the germline V gene (reference sequence). This CDR3 contains 14 residues. The CDR3 sequence: CASQRLAATYEQYF. The DNA for the CDR3 is TGTGCCAGCCAGCGACTAGCGGCAACCTACGAGCAGTACTTC.

This chain uses TRBV5-5 with TRBJ1-5; perhaps TRBD1 as D (6 bases). This CDR3 comprises 13 residues. The V and J ends lost 3 bases and 4 bases respectively, with 8 bases between them. Germline V gene data show CDR1 as SGHKS and CDR2 as YYEKEE (reference sequence). The CDR3 sequence is CASSSDSNQPQHF. The CDR3 coding sequence is TGTGCCAGCAGCTCGGACAGTAATCAGCCCCAGCATTTT.

CDR3 residues: CSAATDINTEAFF. CDR3 DNA: TGCAGCGCCGCGACGGACATAAACACTGAAGCTTTCTTT. The J gene is TRBJ1-1, the V gene TRBV29-1; a possible D gene is TRBD1 (5 bases). Between the trimmed V and J ends, which lost 7 bases and 2 bases, there was a span of 14 bases. Germline V gives CDR1 SQVTM, CDR2 ANQGSEA. The CDR3 runs to 13 residues.

The chain couples TRBV5-4 to TRBJ2-7; D perhaps matches TRBD1 (6 bases). The CDR3 extends over 14 amino acids. Germline loops: CDR1 SGHNT, CDR2 YYREEE (reference sequence). Between the trimmed V and J ends, which lost 4 bases and 7 bases, there was a span of 18 bases. CDR3 in DNA: TGTGCCAGCAGCCTAGGACAGAACCACTTGGAGCAGTACTTC. Its translation: CASSLGQNHLEQYF.

This chain links TRBV5-1 with TRBJ2-2; D ambiguous. The V end lost 0 bases, the J end lost 5 bases, and 14 bases lay between the germline ends. The CDR3 is 16 residues long. CDR1 is SGHRS, CDR2 YFSETQ, per germline. CDR3 sequence reads: CASSLEGNLITGELFF. The CDR3 nucleotides read TGCGCCAGCAGCTTGGAAGGAAACCTTATAACCGGGGAGCTGTTTTTT.

On this clone: Other DNA sequences in the sample encode the same CDR3. The V and J genes are TRBV7-2 and TRBJ2-3, with a weak D call TRBD1 (5 bases). Germline V gene sequence: CDR1 SGHTA, CDR2 FQGNSA. This CDR3 is built from 14 residues. Trimming took off 2 bases at V and 2 bases at J, with 8 bases between the two ends. CDR3 amino acids: CASSLLGVTDTQYF. The CDR3 DNA follows: TGTGCCAGCAGCTTATTAGGGGTCACAGATACGCAGTATTTT.

The chain recombines TRBV14 with TRBJ2-7; tentatively, D is TRBD1 (6 bases). Germline values: CDR1 SGHDN, CDR2 FVKESK. The V end lost 4 bases, the J end lost 2 bases, and 12 bases lay between the germline ends. CDR3 size: 14 residues. Here the CDR3 DNA reads TGTGCCAGCAGCCCGATAGGGGGTCCCTACGAGCAGTACTTC. As protein: CASSPIGGPYEQYF.

V and J are TRBV19 and TRBJ2-1; D not resolved. Germline V gene lookup returns CDR1 LNHDA and CDR2 SQIVND (reference sequence). The V end was cut by 6 bases, the J end by 4 bases, with 10 bases between. The CDR3 has 13 amino acids. CDR3 sequence (DNA): TGTGCCAGTAGCATGGGCCTATACAATGAGCAGTTCTTC. Protein: CASSMGLYNEQFF.

The J gene is TRBJ2-1, the V gene TRBV5-1, with D perhaps TRBD1 (6 bases). V was shortened by 4 bases and J by 2 bases, with 10 bases between the two germline ends. The CDR3 totals 14 residues. Germline V gene lookup returns CDR1 SGHRS and CDR2 YFSETQ. The CDR3 DNA is TGCGCCAGCAGCCGGGACACCCCCTACAATGAGCAGTTCTTC. Translated: CASSRDTPYNEQFF.

The V call is TRBV2, the J call TRBJ1-2, with unresolved D. Trimming removed 7 bases from V and 8 bases from J, with 14 bases in between. The CDR3 totals 12 residues. The germline CDR1 and CDR2 sequences are SNHLY and FYNNEI. CDR3 region: CASTVGGLGYTF. CDR3 DNA: TGTGCCAGCACGGTAGGAGGGCTGGGCTACACCTTC.

The rearrangement links TRBV4-1 to TRBJ1-1; D unclear. The V gene's germline CDR1 is MGHRA and CDR2 YSYEKL. This CDR3 has 14 amino acids. Trimming pared 7 bases from V and 0 bases from J, leaving 12 bases between. The CDR3 DNA is TGCGCCAGCAAACCCAAGGAAGTGAACACTGAAGCTTTCTTT. It encodes CASKPKEVNTEAFF.

The rearrangement uses TRBV2 and TRBJ2-1; TRBD1 aligns across 11 bases. J lost 1 base, V lost 6 bases, and 5 bases had no gene match. Germline V gene lookup returns CDR1 SNHLY and CDR2 FYNNEI. The CDR3 spans 16 residues. The CDR3 loop is CASRAGTGGSYNEQFF. In nucleotides, the CDR3 is TGTGCCAGCAGAGCCGGGACAGGGGGATCCTACAATGAGCAGTTCTTC.

The J gene is TRBJ2-7, the V gene TRBV5-1; 9 nucleotides align to TRBD1. The germline gives CDR1 SGHRS, CDR2 YFSETQ. V trimming: 4 bases; J trimming: 6 bases; junction bases outside the gene matches: 8. CDR3 length: 14 residues. The CDR3 reads CASSTGTGSVEQYF. The DNA of the CDR3 is TGCGCCAGCAGCACCGGGACAGGGTCGGTCGAGCAGTACTTC.

V gene TRBV7-9 combines with J gene TRBJ1-2, with D uncertain. This CDR3 has 12 residues. V lost 4 bases to trimming and J lost 5 bases, with 8 bases between them. Germline V gives CDR1 SEHNR, CDR2 FQNEAQ (reference sequence). CDR3 protein: CASSSTGYGYTF. CDR3 in DNA: TGTGCCAGCAGCTCCACTGGTTATGGCTACACCTTC.

The chain has TRBV28 and TRBJ2-7, with D uncertain. V lost 11 bases and J lost 4, with 15 bases in between. The CDR3 consists of 12 residues. The germline CDR1 and CDR2 sequences are MDHEN and SYDVKM. CDR3 loop: CAPPGWLYEQYF. The CDR3 nucleotides read TGTGCCCCCCCTGGGTGGCTATACGAGCAGTACTTC.

The chain employs TRBV2 and TRBJ1-1; D not resolved. The V end lost 0 bases, the J end lost 8 bases, and 4 bases lay between the germline ends. The germline gives CDR1 SNHLY, CDR2 FYNNEI. The CDR3 consists of 11 residues. The CDR3 DNA is TGTGCCAGCAGTGAAGCGCGGGAAGCTTTCTTT. Its translation: CASSEAREAFF.

The chain carries TRBV5-1 and TRBJ2-5; TRBD2 might be the D (5 bases). This CDR3 has 17 amino acids. V lost 0 bases and J 0 bases, leaving 15 bases between the germline ends. The V gene's germline CDR1 is SGHRS and CDR2 YFSETQ. CDR3 residues: CASSLAGILRYQETQYF. Here the CDR3 DNA reads TGCGCCAGCAGCTTGGCCGGGATCCTCCGGTACCAAGAGACCCAGTACTTC.

The V and J genes are TRBV5-1 and TRBJ2-3; 11 bases align to TRBD2. CDR3 size: 21 residues. Looked up from germline, CDR1 is SGHRS and CDR2 is YFSETQ. After removal of 0 bases from V and 1 base from J, the junction contained 16 bases not matched to a gene. The CDR3 bases are TGCGCCAGCAGCTTGGGCCCTCGTGGTAGCGGGAGGGCCCGGGGCACAGATACGCAGTATTTT. Protein product: CASSLGPRGSGRARGTDTQYF.

Note on this clone: The identical CDR3 is also encoded by other nucleotide sequences in the sample. The chain recombines TRBV9 with TRBJ2-7; D not resolved. The CDR3 totals 14 residues. V shed 0 bases and J shed 0 bases, with 7 bases lying between them. Germline V gene sequence: CDR1 SGDLS, CDR2 YYNGEE. The CDR3 loop reads CASSVGGSSYEQYF. The CDR3 DNA reads as TGTGCCAGCAGCGTAGGGGGTAGCTCCTACGAGCAGTACTTC.